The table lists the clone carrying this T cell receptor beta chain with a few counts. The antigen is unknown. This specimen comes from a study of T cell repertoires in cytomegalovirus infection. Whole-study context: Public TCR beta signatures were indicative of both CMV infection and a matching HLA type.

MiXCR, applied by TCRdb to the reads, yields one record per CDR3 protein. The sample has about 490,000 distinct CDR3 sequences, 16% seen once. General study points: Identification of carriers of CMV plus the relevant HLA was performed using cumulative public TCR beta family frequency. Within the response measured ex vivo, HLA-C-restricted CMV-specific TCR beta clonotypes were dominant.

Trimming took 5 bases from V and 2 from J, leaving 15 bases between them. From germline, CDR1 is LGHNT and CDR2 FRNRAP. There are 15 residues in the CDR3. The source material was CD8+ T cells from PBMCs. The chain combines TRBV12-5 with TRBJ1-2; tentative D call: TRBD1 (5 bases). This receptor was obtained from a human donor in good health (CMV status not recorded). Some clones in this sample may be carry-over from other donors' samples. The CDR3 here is CASGPPLGANYGYTF. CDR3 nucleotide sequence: TGTGCTAGTGGTCCCCCTCTAGGGGCAAACTATGGCTACACCTTC.